This T cell receptor beta chain appears in the sequencing data of a study of T-cell reconstitution after alpha-beta-depleted transplantation in children. Germline V gene sequence: CDR1 SEHNR, CDR2 FQNEAQ (reference sequence). Trimming removed 5 bases at V and 0 bases at J, with 8 bases between. This CDR3 spans 14 amino acids. This clonotype was seen at least ten times. The authors prepared the TCRbeta library with unique molecular identifiers. A single record per CDR3 protein comes from TCRdb applying MiXCR to the PCR reads. The table lists roughly 180,000 distinct CDR3 sequences, 13% to 15% of them singletons.

The receptor comes from a human donor who donated a stem cell graft to a child with acute lymphoblastic leukemia. The material sequenced was PBMCs from the stem cell graft donor, taken from the stem cell graft. The gene calls are TRBV7-9 and TRBJ1-3; TRBD1 might be the D (5 bases). CDR3 DNA: TGTGCCAGCAGCGGACACCGCTCTGGAAACACCATATATTTT. Residues: CASSGHRSGNTIYF.